This T cell receptor (beta chain) came from a study of shared T cell receptors in the human thymus. The repertoire was sequenced with immunoSEQ multiplex PCR; TCRdb's copy has only in-frame clones and lacks some. The top ten hold 0.01% of the sample, which has some 720,000 clones, around 89% seen once. Per the germline V gene, CDR1 is MDHEN and CDR2 is SYDVKM. The trim removed 8 bases at V and 3 bases at J, leaving 3 bases unmatched. The CDR3 sequence is 13 residues long. This sample also appeared in a second study, on human thymus T cells. That source reports: Corrective heart surgery yielded resections, and these provided the thymus tissue. Thymic and blood repertoires seemed to favor certain V and J genes.

Sequencing used thymocytes. The chain uses TRBV28 and TRBJ2-7; 11 bases match TRBD2. The TCR was taken from a boy in the first two years of life with a congenital heart defect. CDR3 in DNA: TGTGCCAGCTCACTAGCGGGAGTCTACGAGCAGTACTTC. Its protein product is CASSLAGVYEQYF. Looking up the rest from reference TRBV28 and TRBJ2-7 gives the full variable domain: DVKVTQSSRYLVKRTGEKVFLECVQDMDHENMFWYRQDPGLGLRLIYFSYDVKMKEKGDIPEGYSVSREKKERFSLILESASTNQTSMYLCASSLAGVYEQYFGPGTRLTVT.